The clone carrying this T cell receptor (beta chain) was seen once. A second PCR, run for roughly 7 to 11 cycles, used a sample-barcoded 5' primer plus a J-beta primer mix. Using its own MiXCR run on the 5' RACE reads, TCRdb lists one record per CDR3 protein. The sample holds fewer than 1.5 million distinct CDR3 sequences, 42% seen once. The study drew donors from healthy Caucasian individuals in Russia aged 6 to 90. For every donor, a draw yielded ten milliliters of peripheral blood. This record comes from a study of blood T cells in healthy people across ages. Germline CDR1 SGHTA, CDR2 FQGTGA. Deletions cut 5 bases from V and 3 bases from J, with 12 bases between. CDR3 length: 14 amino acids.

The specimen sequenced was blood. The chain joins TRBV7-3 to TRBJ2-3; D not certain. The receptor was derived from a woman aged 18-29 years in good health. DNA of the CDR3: TGTGCCAGCAGCACAACCGGACGTACAGATACGCAGTATTTT. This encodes CASSTTGRTDTQYF.